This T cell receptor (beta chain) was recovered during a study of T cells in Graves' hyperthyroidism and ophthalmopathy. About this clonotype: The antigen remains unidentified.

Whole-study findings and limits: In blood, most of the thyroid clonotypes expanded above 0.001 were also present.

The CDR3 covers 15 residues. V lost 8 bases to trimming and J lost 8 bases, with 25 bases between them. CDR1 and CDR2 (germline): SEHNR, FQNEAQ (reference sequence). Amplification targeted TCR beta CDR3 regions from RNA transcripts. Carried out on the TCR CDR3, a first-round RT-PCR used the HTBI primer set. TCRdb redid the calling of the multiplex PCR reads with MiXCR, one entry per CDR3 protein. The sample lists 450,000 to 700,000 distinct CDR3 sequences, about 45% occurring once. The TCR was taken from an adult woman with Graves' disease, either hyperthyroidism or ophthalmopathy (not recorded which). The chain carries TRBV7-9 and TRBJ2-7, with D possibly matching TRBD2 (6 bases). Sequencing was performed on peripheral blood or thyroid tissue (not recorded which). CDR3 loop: CASGPEGGDQPQQYF. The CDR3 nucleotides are TGTGCCAGCGGCCCTGAGGGAGGAGATCAGCCCCAGCAGTACTTC.